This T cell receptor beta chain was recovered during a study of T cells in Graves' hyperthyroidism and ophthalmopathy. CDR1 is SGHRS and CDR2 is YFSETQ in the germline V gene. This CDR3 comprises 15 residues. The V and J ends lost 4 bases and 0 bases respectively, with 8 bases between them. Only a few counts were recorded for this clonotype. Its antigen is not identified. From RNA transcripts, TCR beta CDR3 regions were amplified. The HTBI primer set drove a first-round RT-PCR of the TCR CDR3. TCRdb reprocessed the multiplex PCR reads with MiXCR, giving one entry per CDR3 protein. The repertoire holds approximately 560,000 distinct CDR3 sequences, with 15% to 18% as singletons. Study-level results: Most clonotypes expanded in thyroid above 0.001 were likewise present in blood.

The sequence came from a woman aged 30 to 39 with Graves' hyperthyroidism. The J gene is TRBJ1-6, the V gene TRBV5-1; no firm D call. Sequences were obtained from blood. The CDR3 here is CASSLYSSYNSPLHF. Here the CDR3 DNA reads TGCGCCAGCAGCCTCTACAGCTCCTATAATTCACCCCTCCACTTT.